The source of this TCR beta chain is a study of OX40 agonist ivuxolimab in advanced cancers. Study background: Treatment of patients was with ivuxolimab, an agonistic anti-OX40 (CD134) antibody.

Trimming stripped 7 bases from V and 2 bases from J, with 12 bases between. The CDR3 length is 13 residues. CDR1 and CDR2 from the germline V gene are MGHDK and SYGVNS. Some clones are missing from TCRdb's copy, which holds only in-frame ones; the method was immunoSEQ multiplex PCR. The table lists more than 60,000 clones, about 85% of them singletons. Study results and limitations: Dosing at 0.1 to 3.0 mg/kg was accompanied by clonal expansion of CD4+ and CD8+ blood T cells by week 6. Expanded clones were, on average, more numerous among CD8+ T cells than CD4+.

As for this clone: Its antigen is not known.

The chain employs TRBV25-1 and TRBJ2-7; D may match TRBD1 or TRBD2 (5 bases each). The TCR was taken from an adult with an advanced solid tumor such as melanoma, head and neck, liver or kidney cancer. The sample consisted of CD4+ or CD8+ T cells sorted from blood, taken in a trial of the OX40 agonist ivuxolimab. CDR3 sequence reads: CASIGDRTYEQYF. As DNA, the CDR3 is TGTGCCAGCATAGGGGACCGGACCTACGAGCAGTACTTC.